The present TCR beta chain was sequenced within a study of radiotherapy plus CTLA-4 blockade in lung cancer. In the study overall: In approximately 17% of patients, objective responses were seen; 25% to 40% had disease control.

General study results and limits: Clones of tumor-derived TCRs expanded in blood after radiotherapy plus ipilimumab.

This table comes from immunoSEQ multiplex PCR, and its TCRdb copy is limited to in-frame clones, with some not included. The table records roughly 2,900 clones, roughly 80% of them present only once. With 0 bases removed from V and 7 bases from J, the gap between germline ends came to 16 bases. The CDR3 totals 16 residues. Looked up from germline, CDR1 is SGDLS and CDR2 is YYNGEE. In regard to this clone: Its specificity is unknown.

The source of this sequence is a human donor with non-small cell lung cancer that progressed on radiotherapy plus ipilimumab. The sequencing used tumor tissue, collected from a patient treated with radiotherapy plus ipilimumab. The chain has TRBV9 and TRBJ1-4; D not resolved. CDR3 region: CASSVGGGGVSEKLFF. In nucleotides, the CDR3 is TGTGCCAGCAGCGTAGGAGGTGGTGGGGTGAGTGAAAAACTGTTTTTT. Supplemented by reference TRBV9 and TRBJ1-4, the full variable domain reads DSGVTQTPKHLITATGQRVTLRCSPRSGDLSVYWYQQSLDQGLQFLIQYYNGEERAKGNILERFSAQQFPDLHSELNLSSLELGDSALYFCASSVGGGGVSEKLFFGSGTQLSVL.